The T cell receptor (beta chain) under discussion was sequenced for a study of blood T cell repertoires in COVID-19. Study context: The samples span acute and convalescent COVID-19 from the United States, Italy and Spain.

Method: immunoSEQ multiplex PCR; TCRdb's copy keeps in-frame clones and lacks some. The table includes about 210,000 clones, 89% detected once. This clone was found once. Sequenced input: peripheral blood. The clonotype comes from a woman in her forties with acute or convalescent COVID-19.

DNA for the CDR3: TGTGCCAGCAGCGGGGGACAGTCCAATCAGCCCCAGCATTTT. Its translation: CASSGGQSNQPQHF. This rearrangement joins TRBV5-8 to TRBJ1-5; 7 nucleotides align to TRBD1. CDR3 length equals 14 residues. The junction had 4 bases not matched to a gene; V was cut back by 4 bases and J by 3 bases. From germline, CDR1 is SGHTS and CDR2 YDEGEE.